This T cell receptor beta chain derives from a study of blood T cell repertoires in COVID-19. Whole-study context: Donors in the United States, Italy and Spain gave samples during acute or convalescent COVID-19.

TCRdb's copy holds only in-frame clones and misses some; the assay was immunoSEQ multiplex PCR. The data show about 480,000 clones, 75% to 90% seen once. The CDR3 covers 17 residues. Looked up from germline, CDR1 is SGHDT and CDR2 is YYEEEE. The trim removed 4 bases at V and 4 bases at J, leaving 14 bases unmatched. What was sequenced was peripheral blood. The clonotype comes from a man between 18 and 35 years old with COVID-19, enrolled during active disease. V gene TRBV5-6 combines with J gene TRBJ2-3, with 8 bases aligning to TRBD2. CDR3 in amino acids: CASSGLRGAGVSDTQYF. CDR3 in DNA: TGTGCCAGCAGCGGGCTTAGGGGAGCGGGAGTTTCAGATACGCAGTATTTT.